This T cell receptor (beta chain) was found in a study of shared clonotypes between healthy human individuals. The overall study: CD4 naive and CD4 memory each took three plates per donor, while CD8 naive took two and CD8 memory one.

Naive CD8 cells lacked CD45RO and underwent positive selection for CCR7, leaving out terminally differentiated effector memory CD45RA+ cells. V lost 5 bases, J lost 3 bases, and 13 bases lay in between. In germline, CDR1 is MNHEY, CDR2 SMNVEV (reference sequence). The CDR3 is 14 residues long. Several immunoSEQ plates received, in even portions, the genomic DNA of each subset. The method was immunoSEQ multiplex PCR; TCRdb's version includes in-frame clones alone and lacks a portion of them. The sample has about 2.1 million clones, roughly 91% seen once. The rearrangement links TRBV27 to TRBJ1-1, with a tentative D call TRBD1 (6 bases). What was sequenced was naive CD8+ T cells from PBMCs. The clonotype was recovered from a man aged 18-30 years in good health. Some clones in this sample may be carry-over from other donors' samples. The CDR3 coding sequence is TGTGCCAGCAGTGCCGACAGGTTATACACTGAAGCTTTCTTT. Amino acid sequence: CASSADRLYTEAFF.